Detailed here is one T cell receptor (beta chain). Participant-reported clinical history was the basis for cohort assignment. These data originate in a study of blood T cell repertoires in COVID-19. V was pared by 2 bases and J by 1 base, with 9 bases between. This CDR3 has 14 residues. CDR1 is SGHNT and CDR2 is YYREEE in the germline V gene (reference sequence). Assay used: immunoSEQ multiplex PCR; TCRdb lists only in-frame clones, some missing. The sample has about 130,000 clones, around 86% seen once. The J gene is TRBJ1-1, the V gene TRBV5-4, with a tentative D call TRBD1 (5 bases). The sequenced sample consisted of PBMCs or T cells enriched from blood (not recorded which). This TCR derives from a man aged 25-40 years who had recovered from COVID-19. The chain's CDR3 is CASSFQGANTEAFF. CDR3 nucleotide sequence: TGTGCCAGCAGCTTCCAGGGTGCGAACACTGAAGCTTTCTTT.